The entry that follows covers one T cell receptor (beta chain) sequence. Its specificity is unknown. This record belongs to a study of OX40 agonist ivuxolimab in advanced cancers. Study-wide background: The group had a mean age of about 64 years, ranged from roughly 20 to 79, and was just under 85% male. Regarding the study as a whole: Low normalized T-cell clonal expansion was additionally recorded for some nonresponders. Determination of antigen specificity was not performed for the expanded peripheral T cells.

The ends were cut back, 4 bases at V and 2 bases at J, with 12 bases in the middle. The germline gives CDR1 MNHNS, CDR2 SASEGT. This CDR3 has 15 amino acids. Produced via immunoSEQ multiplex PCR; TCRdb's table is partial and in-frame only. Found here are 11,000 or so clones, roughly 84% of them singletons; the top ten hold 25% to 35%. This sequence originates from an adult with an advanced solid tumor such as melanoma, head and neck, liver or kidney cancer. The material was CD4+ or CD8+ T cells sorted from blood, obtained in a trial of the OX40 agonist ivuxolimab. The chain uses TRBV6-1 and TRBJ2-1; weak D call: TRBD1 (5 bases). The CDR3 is CASSGRVGTYNEQFF. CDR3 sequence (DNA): TGTGCCAGCAGTGGCAGGGTTGGGACCTACAATGAGCAGTTCTTC.